The rows below give T cell receptor beta chains drawn from one sample of a study of blood T cell repertoires in COVID-19. Clones were read by immunoSEQ multiplex PCR, and TCRdb kept only the in-frame ones, dropping some. This sample has tens of thousands of clones; approximately 83% occur once, and the top ten carry about 3.3%. Sequencing was done on a sample of peripheral blood. These receptors originate from a man aged 50 to 59 with acute or convalescent COVID-19. Each CDR3 is given with its conserved first and last residue. Each record gives: V gene, D gene, clone size, J gene, CDR3 DNA, CDR3 protein. D genes are given only for firm matches. Part of the rows lack a size; the others show once, few, many or a class for expanded clones.

TRBV29-1	TRBD1	.	TRBJ2-7	TGCAGCGTTCTCGTTATTCGACAGGGGACCCAATCCTACGAGCAGTACTTC	CSVLVIRQGTQSYEQYF
TRBV2	.	.	TRBJ2-1	TGTGCCAGCAGTGATAGAGGGTTGGAGGAGGAGCAGTTCTTC	CASSDRGLEEEQFF
TRBV5-4	.	.	TRBJ2-5	TGTGCCAGCAGCTTGGGGGGCGGGGAAGAGACCCAGTACTTC	CASSLGGGEETQYF
TRBV24-1	TRBD1	once	TRBJ2-6	TGTGCCACCGGAACAGGGGCCTCTGGGGCCAACGTCCTGACTTTC	CATGTGASGANVLTF
TRBV7-9	TRBD1	.	TRBJ2-2	TGTGCCAGCAGCCCCTGGACAGGGGGGCGCGCCGGGGAGCTGTTTTTT	CASSPWTGGRAGELFF
TRBV28	TRBD1	.	TRBJ2-1	TGTGCCAGCTATCCACATATGGGACAGGGTAGGAATGAGCAGTTCTTC	CASYPHMGQGRNEQFF
TRBV6-6	.	.	TRBJ1-2	TGTGCCAGCAGTTCCGACCCCGGACGCCTAGGAGGTGGCTACACCTTC	CASSSDPGRLGGGYTF
TRBV4-1	.	.	TRBJ2-4	TGCGCCAGCAGCCAAGAGCCCCCGAAGGGGTTAGCCAAAAACATTCAGTACTTC	CASSQEPPKGLAKNIQYF
TRBV10-2	.	.	TRBJ1-1	TGCGCCAGCAGTGTCGCGACAGGGAACACTGAAGCTTTCTTT	CASSVATGNTEAFF
TRBV4-1	.	once	TRBJ2-1	TGCGCCAGCAGCCAAGAGGTGGGAGACTTCTACAATGAGCAGTTCTTC	CASSQEVGDFYNEQFF
TRBV6-6	TRBD1	.	TRBJ2-2	TGTGCCAGCAGTCTAGGGTGGGGACAGGGGGCAACCGGGGAGCTGTTTTTT	CASSLGWGQGATGELFF
TRBV5-1	TRBD1	.	TRBJ1-2	TGCGCCAGCAGCTTGGGACAGGGTCGCTATGGCTACACCTTC	CASSLGQGRYGYTF
TRBV28	TRBD1	.	TRBJ1-5	TGTGCCAGCAGGGGGGACAGACTGCGCAATCAGCCCCAGCATTTT	CASRGDRLRNQPQHF
TRBV10-3	TRBD1	.	TRBJ1-4	TGTGCCATCAGTGAGGTGCCAGGGGGGGAAAAACTGTTTTTT	CAISEVPGGEKLFF
TRBV18	.	.	TRBJ2-1	TGTGCCAGCTCAGAGGCACGAACCTACAATGAGCAGTTCTTC	CASSEARTYNEQFF
TRBV24-1	.	.	TRBJ2-5	TGTGCCACCAGTGACCCGGGAGAGACCCAGTACTTC	CATSDPGETQYF
TRBV4-1	.	.	TRBJ2-7	TGCGCCAGCAAACGAAGTGGAAGCGGTAGCTCCTACGAGCAGTACTTC	CASKRSGSGSSYEQYF
TRBV12-5	TRBD2	.	TRBJ2-7	TGTGCTAGTGGTTTGGTACGTAGCGGGGGGGCCACCGAGCAGTACTTC	CASGLVRSGGATEQYF
TRBV9	TRBD1	.	TRBJ2-5	TGTGCCAGCAGCTTCGGGACAGGGGAGACCCAGTACTTC	CASSFGTGETQYF
TRBV6-5	.	.	TRBJ2-2	TGTGCCAGCAGTTTAGCCGGGAACACCGGGGAGCTGTTTTTT	CASSLAGNTGELFF
TRBV6-2/TRBV6-3	.	.	TRBJ2-5	TGTGCCAGCAGTTACTCTCCCTCTACAGGGGAGGCCGGTGAGACCCAGTACTTC	CASSYSPSTGEAGETQYF
TRBV18	TRBD2	.	TRBJ2-2	TGTGCCAGCTCACCTCAAGACGGCGGGGGTTTGGGCACCGGGGAGCTGTTTTTT	CASSPQDGGGLGTGELFF
TRBV6-5	.	.	TRBJ1-1	TGTGCCAGCAGACCGGTCACTGAAGCTTTCTTT	CASRPVTEAFF
TRBV6-5	TRBD1	.	TRBJ1-6	TGTGCCAGCAGTTACAGTGGACAGGGCCATTCACCCCTCCACTTT	CASSYSGQGHSPLHF
TRBV2	.	.	TRBJ1-2	TGTGCCAGCACGACAGGTGATAACTATGGCTACACCTTC	CASTTGDNYGYTF
TRBV19	TRBD1	.	TRBJ1-6	TGTGCCAGTAGTGTACAGGGGGCTTCACCCCTCCACTTT	CASSVQGASPLHF
TRBV24-1	.	once	TRBJ2-3	TGTGCCACCAGTGGGGCAGGGGGAGGTACGCAGTATTTT	CATSGAGGGTQYF
TRBV24-1	TRBD1	.	TRBJ2-1	TGTGCCACCAGTGATCCCGGGGACAGGGGGTACAATGAGCAGTTCTTC	CATSDPGDRGYNEQFF
TRBV6-5	.	.	TRBJ2-3	TGTGCCAGCAAGAGCGGAGGGGCCAACACAGATACGCAGTATTTT	CASKSGGANTDTQYF